This T cell receptor beta chain was sequenced for a study of blood T cell repertoires in COVID-19 (dated by TCRdb to 2018 to 2021). Looking at the study overall: Samples covering the acute and convalescent phases of COVID-19 were provided by collaborators in the United States, Italy and Spain. The prospective study material was composed of cDNA or gDNA derived from T cells, B-cell-depleted T cells, or PBMCs. Deeply sampled blood TCRbeta repertoires from subjects exposed to, actively infected with, or recovered from COVID-19 were included in the dataset. The repertoires were released in a freely available public database meant as a resource for research on the immune response to SARS-CoV-2. Samples were obtained from the ongoing ImmuneRACE study (first 160 participants) and from some 1,200 subjects provided by 6 global collaborators. A de-identified subject ID, COVID-19 status, age in years and sex were almost always included in the sample metadata. HLA class I and class II types, where available, came from metadata supplied by the sample provider rather than from assay-based typing.

The immunoSEQ Assay, a bias-controlled multiplex PCR, was used to amplify TCRbeta CDR3 regions from genomic DNA. Turning to the authors' computational methods: Within the assay, amplification of reference gene primers was used to estimate how many nucleated cells each sample contained. To quantify the absolute abundance of each unique TCRbeta CDR3 rearrangement, sequence reads were collapsed and filtered. For each sample, productive Simpson clonality was calculated as the square root of Simpson's diversity index over productive rearrangements. TCRdb carries this immuneACCESS record with in-frame sequences only. Its versions omit some clonotypes, under half of them owing to an unresolved V gene in the studies checked, with the rest unexplained. That table is the source of V, J and clone size, and D and trimming were worked out from the DNA. Counted in this sample were approximately 22,000 clones; over 80% of them appeared once. Around 23% of the sample is in the top ten clones.

Regarding this clone: The antigen this receptor binds is unknown. Base-call qualities are not available, and no considerably larger clone is one nucleotide away.

The collaborating institutions used their own protocols to collect whole blood in K2EDTA tubes. For TCRbeta analysis, collaborators shipped samples as frozen whole blood, isolated PBMCs, or DNA extracted from either of those sample types. Trimming removed 4 bases from V and 8 bases from J; the gene matches leave 9 bases unexplained. Via the germline V gene, CDR1 is LGHNA and CDR2 YSLEER. The CDR3 contains 15 residues, cysteine and phenylalanine counted. Only the CDR3 DNA stays, 45 bases, in frame from base 1. General conclusions and limits of the study: Clinical and demographic metadata were provided uncurated, with the amount varying by source and participant.

The chain uses TRBV4-3 and TRBJ1-4, and TRBD1 matches 8 of the central bases. Sample: peripheral blood. The sequence was collected from a man at least 80 years old with active or convalescent COVID-19. The CDR3 is CASSREDRVLEKLFF. The DNA reads as follows: TGCGCCAGCAGCCGAGAGGACAGGGTATTAGAAAAACTGTTTTTT.